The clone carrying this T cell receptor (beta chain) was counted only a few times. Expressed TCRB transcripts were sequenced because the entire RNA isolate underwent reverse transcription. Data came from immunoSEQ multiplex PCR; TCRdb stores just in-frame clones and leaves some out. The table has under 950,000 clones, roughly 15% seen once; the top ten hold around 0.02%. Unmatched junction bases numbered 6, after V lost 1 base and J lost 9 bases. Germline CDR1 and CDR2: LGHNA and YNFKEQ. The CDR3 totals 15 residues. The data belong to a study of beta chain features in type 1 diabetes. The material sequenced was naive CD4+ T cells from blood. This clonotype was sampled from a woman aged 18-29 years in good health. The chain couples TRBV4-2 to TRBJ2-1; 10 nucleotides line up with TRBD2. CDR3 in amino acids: CASSQASGRAGEQFF. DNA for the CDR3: TGTGCCAGCAGCCAAGCCAGCGGGAGGGCCGGTGAGCAGTTCTTC.